These 20 T cell receptor beta chains came from one sample sequenced in a study of regulatory T cells in long-lasting Graves disease. Construction of the TCR beta libraries employed iRepertoire HTBI primers in conjunction with Arm-PCR of CDR3 regions. A single record per CDR3 protein comes from TCRdb applying MiXCR to the multiplex PCR reads. The profile shows about 200,000 distinct CDR3 sequences, approximately 16% of them singletons. This sample's time point: newly diagnosed GD, antithyroid drugs for less than 3 months. The TCR library was made from RNA that had been extracted from PBMCs in TRIzol. Sequencing was performed on peripheral blood mononuclear cells (PBMCs), taken at new diagnosis, from a patient treated with antithyroid drugs. The source is a female donor with Graves disease.

Points on this clonotype: A single base is all that separates this from a far larger clone, so a read error is likely. The chain uses TRBV3-1 and TRBJ2-1; perhaps TRBD2 as D (5 bases). Matching the DNA end better, TRBJ2-3 makes the J call doubtful. Germline-derived CDR1 and CDR2 are LGHDT and YNNKEL (reference sequence). The CDR3 loop spans 15 amino acids. As DNA, the CDR3 is TGTGCCAGCAGCTTACGGATTTCTAGCACAGATTCGCAGTATTTT. This sequence encodes CASSLRISSTDSQYF.

This clonotype was seen once. A read error is the likely source, as a far larger clone sits one nucleotide away. V usage is TRBV7-2 and J usage is TRBJ2-7; 8 bases line up with TRBD1. Germline lookup yields CDR1 SGHTA and CDR2 FQGNSA. The CDR3 is 15 amino acids. The trim removed 5 bases at V and 6 bases at J, leaving 12 bases unmatched. For the CDR3, the DNA is TGTGCCAGCAGCATAGTAGACCCAGGGACAGGCGAGCAGTACTTC. Protein: CASSIVDPGTGEQYF.

A remark on this clonotype: With a far larger clone one base away, a read error is the likely cause. This sequence joins TRBV6-1 and TRBJ1-1; D call uncertain. The CDR3 contains 14 residues. Germline lookup yields CDR1 MNHNS and CDR2 SASEGT. The V end was cut by 8 bases, the J end by 6 bases, with 19 bases between. The CDR3 region is CASRRTSASAEAFF. CDR3 bases: TGTGCCAGCCGTCGGACGTCGGCGAGCGCTGAAGCTTTCTTT.

This clonotype was picked up a small number of times. The J gene is TRBJ2-1, the V gene TRBV9; D may be TRBD1 or TRBD2 (5 bases each). The V gene lost 0 bases and the J gene lost 9 bases, with 7 bases spanning the gap. The CDR3 loop spans 12 amino acids. CDR1 and CDR2 from the germline V gene are SGDLS and YYNGEE. The CDR3: CASSVGGSEQFF. The CDR3 DNA reads as TGTGCCAGCAGCGTAGGGGGGTCTGAGCAGTTCTTC.

Many counts were recorded for this clonotype. The chain joins TRBV5-5 to TRBJ2-7, with a weak D call TRBD1 (5 bases). This CDR3 is 15 amino acids long. Looked up from germline, CDR1 is SGHKS and CDR2 is YYEKEE (reference sequence). V dropped 4 bases and J dropped 5 bases, with 19 bases sitting between them. The CDR3 sequence: CASSPFLWGTDEQYF. The DNA for the CDR3 is TGTGCCAGCAGCCCCTTTTTGTGGGGCACCGACGAGCAGTACTTC.

There are many counts of this clonotype. The chain couples TRBV9 to TRBJ2-3; 7 bases map to TRBD2. CDR3 length: 15 residues. Trimming removed 0 bases from V and 5 bases from J; junction bases left unmatched: 6. In germline, CDR1 is SGDLS, CDR2 YYNGEE. This CDR3 is CASSVVPREGDTQYF. CDR3 bases: TGTGCCAGCAGCGTAGTTCCCAGGGAGGGAGATACGCAGTATTTT.

This clonotype turned up a few times. This may be a read error: a much more frequent sequence differs by one nucleotide. No conserved phenylalanine or tryptophan is present at the end of the CDR3, so a read error is the likely explanation. The V gene is TRBV11-1, the J gene TRBJ2-7; 8 bases are a match to TRBD2. The CDR3 runs to 16 residues. In germline, CDR1 is SGHAT, CDR2 FQDESV (reference sequence). Unmatched junction bases numbered 7, after V lost 0 bases and J lost 3 bases. CDR3 loop: CASSLAPRGDRYEQYL. The CDR3 DNA sequence: TGTGCCAGCAGCTTAGCGCCGCGGGGGGATCGCTACGAGCAGTACCTC.

This clonotype was observed at least ten times. The chain recombines TRBV6-5 with TRBJ1-1, with 9 bases matching TRBD1. J was trimmed by 8 bases and V by 0 bases; bases with no gene match: 7. CDR3 length: 15 residues. CDR1 MNHEY and CDR2 SVGAGI come from the germline V gene. The CDR3 DNA reads TGTGCCAGCAGTTACTCGCCGACAGGGGGATCCGAAGCTTTCTTT. Translating gives CASSYSPTGGSEAFF.

Only a few counts were recorded for this clonotype. A read error may be the cause here, since a much bigger clone is one base away. The conserved phenylalanine or tryptophan normally closing the CDR3 is absent here, so this likely arose from a read error. The DNA is left out, because the CDR3 cannot be placed on it with certainty; the CDR3 is given as TCRdb lists it. The rearrangement uses TRBV20-1 and TRBJ1-3; TRBD1 was called by the table and not checked on the DNA. The CDR3 numbers 13 amino acids, ends counted. Germline loops: CDR1 DFQATT, CDR2 SNEGSKA (reference sequence). CDR3: CSASSPEQVLNQD.

The gene calls are TRBV29-1 and TRBJ2-3; the match to TRBD2 covers 13 bases. The tail of the sequence fits TRBJ2-1 better, so the J call may be wrong. The CDR3 consists of 14 residues. Germline V gene data show CDR1 as SQVTM and CDR2 as ANQGSEA. The CDR3 is CSVPGTSGIGEQFF. CDR3 nucleotide sequence: TGCAGCGTGCCGGGGACTAGCGGGATTGGTGAGCAGTTCTTC.

As to this clonotype: A far larger clone is one base from this, pointing to a likely read error. J is TRBJ1-2 and V is TRBV2; 9 bases are a match to TRBD1. CDR1 and CDR2 from the germline V gene are SNHLY and FYNNEI. V was clipped by 5 bases and J by 4 bases; unmatched bases: 2. The length of the CDR3 is 13 residues. CDR3 bases: TGTGCCAGCAGTTTGACAGGGGGCTATGGCTACACCTTC. Encoded protein: CASSLTGGYGYTF.

This clonotype was recorded at least ten times. The genes are TRBV19 and TRBJ1-5; D not resolved. This CDR3 is built from 13 residues. Trimming removed 3 bases from V and 6 bases from J, with 9 bases in between. Germline values: CDR1 LNHDA, CDR2 SQIVND (reference sequence). The CDR3 protein is CASSMQVAQPQHF. The CDR3 nucleotides are TGTGCCAGTAGTATGCAGGTGGCTCAGCCCCAGCATTTT.

In its sample, this clonotype was seen many times. This chain uses TRBV2 with TRBJ1-6, with D maybe TRBD1 (5 bases). The CDR3 runs to 14 residues. The V end lost 7 bases, the J end lost 8 bases, and 15 bases lay between the germline ends. The germline gives CDR1 SNHLY, CDR2 FYNNEI. The CDR3 loop is CASMSGIYYSPLHF. DNA of the CDR3: TGTGCCAGCATGTCAGGGATTTATTATTCACCCCTCCACTTT.

This clonotype was observed at least ten times. The chain links TRBV6-1 to TRBJ2-7; possible D gene TRBD2, 5 bases. Germline-derived CDR1 and CDR2 are MNHNS and SASEGT. The V end lost 5 bases, the J end lost 2 bases, and 13 bases lay between the germline ends. The CDR3 is 14 residues long. Here the CDR3 DNA reads TGTGCCAGCAGTAAGCCCGGGGTAACCTACGAGCAGTACTTC. It yields the protein CASSKPGVTYEQYF.

This clonotype came up a few times. The gene calls are TRBV13 and TRBJ1-2; the D gene is possibly TRBD1 (5 bases). This CDR3 is built from 13 residues. Trimming stripped 5 bases from V and 6 bases from J, with 13 bases between. Germline V CDR1 and CDR2: PRHDT, FYEKMQ (reference sequence). The CDR3 loop is CASSPAGAHGYTF. For the CDR3, the DNA is TGTGCCAGCAGCCCCGCCGGGGCCCATGGCTACACCTTC. Full variable domain (rest looked up from reference TRBV13 and TRBJ1-2): AAGVIQSPRHLIKEKRETATLKCYPIPRHDTVYWYQQGPGQDPQFLISFYEKMQSDKGSIPDRFSAQQFSDYHSELNMSSLELGDSALYFCASSPAGAHGYTFGSGTRLTVV.

This clonotype came up many times. The chain uses TRBV5-1 and TRBJ2-5, with D possibly being TRBD1 (6 bases). Germline CDR1 SGHRS, CDR2 YFSETQ. CDR3 length: 14 residues. V was trimmed by 0 bases and J by 6 bases, leaving 12 bases between them. For the CDR3, the DNA is TGCGCCAGCAGCTTGGAACAGGGTTCCAAGACCCAGTACTTC. This codes for CASSLEQGSKTQYF.

This sequence joins TRBV13 and TRBJ2-2; D is unclear. This CDR3 is 13 amino acids long. V was clipped by 6 bases and J by 3 bases, with 8 bases between them. Per the germline V gene, CDR1 is PRHDT and CDR2 is FYEKMQ (reference sequence). CDR3 region: CASSTYYTGELFF. The CDR3 DNA follows: TGTGCCAGCAGTACGTATTACACCGGGGAGCTGTTTTTT.

This clonotype was recorded at least ten times. The rearrangement links TRBV28 to TRBJ1-2, with TRBD1 identical over 9 bases. Germline V gene sequence: CDR1 MDHEN, CDR2 SYDVKM. V was pared by 5 bases and J by 8 bases, with 15 bases of the junction left unmatched. The CDR3 runs to 16 residues. The CDR3, as DNA: TGTGCCAGCAGTAAAGGGACAGGGCTCGCTCAGGGAGGCTACACCTTC. It is translated as CASSKGTGLAQGGYTF.

This clonotype was observed many times. The V gene is TRBV2, the J gene TRBJ2-1, with D tentatively TRBD2 (6 bases). Germline lookup yields CDR1 SNHLY and CDR2 FYNNEI. CDR3 length equals 12 residues. Trimming removed 3 bases at V and 10 bases at J, with 10 bases between. The CDR3 nucleotides are TGTGCCAGCAGTGATACCGGGGGAGAGCAGTTCTTC. Amino acids: CASSDTGGEQFF.

In this sample, this clonotype turned up many times. The chain is built from TRBV9 and TRBJ1-1; TRBD1 aligns across 8 bases. There are 19 residues in the CDR3. V shed 0 bases and J 2 bases; nucleotides not matched to a gene: 15. Germline CDR1 and CDR2: SGDLS and YYNGEE. CDR3 protein: CASSVALADRGGGNTEAFF. In DNA, the CDR3 is TGTGCCAGCAGCGTAGCCCTCGCCGACAGGGGAGGTGGAAACACTGAAGCTTTCTTT.